This TCR beta chain was observed in a study of siplizumab effects on memory and regulatory T cells. Sequencing was performed with immunoSEQ multiplex PCR; in TCRdb, only in-frame clones are kept and a portion is missing. The table has over 10,000 clones, 45% to 50% seen once. Study-wide results and caveats: Roughly 80-97% of proliferating CD4+ or CD8+ clones defied assignment to a naive or memory phenotype.

Of note for this clone: What it binds is unknown.

Coculture of mixed lymphocyte reaction cells was performed at 37°C for roughly six days. Sequencing was performed on CFSE-low (dividing) CD8+ T cells sorted from an allogeneic mixed lymphocyte reaction. The receptor comes from a human donor in good health; the cells came from an allogeneic mixed lymphocyte reaction. Some clones in this sample may be carry-over from other donors' samples.

CDR3 DNA: TGTGGGTCCGGATTCTCGGAGACCCAGTACTTC. It translates to CGSGFSETQYF. The V and J genes are TRBV6-6 and TRBJ2-5; D is unresolved. This CDR3 is 11 amino acids long. Per germline, CDR1 MNHNY and CDR2 SVGAGI (reference sequence).